This T cell receptor beta chain was identified during a study of blood T cell repertoires in COVID-19. Study-wide background: PBMCs, B-cell-depleted T cells, or T cells provided the cDNA or gDNA that made up the material.

Living in about 25 US areas, the participants were between about 18 and 95 years of age. Cohort allocation depended upon clinical history that participants reported. Assay: immunoSEQ multiplex PCR; the TCRdb copy retains only in-frame clones and omits some. The repertoire holds about 200,000 clones, with 86% as singletons. Specimen: PBMCs or T cells enriched from blood (not recorded which). This receptor was obtained from a man aged 40-55 years with acute COVID-19.

CDR3 nucleotide sequence: TGTGCCAGCAGTCCGCCCTTTGTTTTCGGAGCTGAAGCTTTCTTT. Protein: CASSPPFVFGAEAFF. The chain uses TRBV28 and TRBJ1-1; D is unresolved. This CDR3 region has 15 residues. Trimming removed 5 bases from V and 6 bases from J, with 19 bases in between. CDR1 is MDHEN, CDR2 SYDVKM, per germline.